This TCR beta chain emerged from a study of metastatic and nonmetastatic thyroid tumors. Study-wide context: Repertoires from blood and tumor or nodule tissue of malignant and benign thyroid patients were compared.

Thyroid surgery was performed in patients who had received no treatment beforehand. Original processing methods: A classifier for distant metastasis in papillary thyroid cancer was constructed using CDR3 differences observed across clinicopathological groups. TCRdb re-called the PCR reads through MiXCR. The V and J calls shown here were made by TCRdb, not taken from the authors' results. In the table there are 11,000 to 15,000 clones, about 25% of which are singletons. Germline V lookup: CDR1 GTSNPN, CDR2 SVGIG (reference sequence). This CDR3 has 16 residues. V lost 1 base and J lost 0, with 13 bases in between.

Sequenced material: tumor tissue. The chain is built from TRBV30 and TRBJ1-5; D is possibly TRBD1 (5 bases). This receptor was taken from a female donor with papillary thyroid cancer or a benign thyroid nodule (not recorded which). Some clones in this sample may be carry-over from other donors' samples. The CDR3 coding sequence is TGTGCCTGGAGTGGTAGGGGACTGCTTAGCAATCAGCCCCAGCATTTT. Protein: CAWSGRGLLSNQPQHF.